This T cell receptor (beta chain) was documented in a study of blood T cell repertoires in COVID-19. Across the study: The cDNA or gDNA used as material had been derived from T cells, B-cell-depleted T cells, or PBMCs.

This CDR3 spans 15 amino acids. Trimming removed 4 bases from V and 1 base from J; junction bases left unmatched: 6. CDR1 LGHDT and CDR2 YNNKEL come from the germline V gene (reference sequence). Per the study methods: From reference gene primer amplification, estimates of nucleated cell counts were derived. Generated by immunoSEQ multiplex PCR, the TCRdb table keeps only in-frame clones and is missing some. V and J calls and clone size are those listed in that table; D and trimming were worked out from the DNA. The sample consists of 100,000 to 150,000 clones, roughly 80% of them appearing once. Input material: PBMCs or T cells enriched from blood (not recorded which). The chain couples TRBV3-1 (or the pseudogene TRBV3-2) to TRBJ2-5, with 7 bases fitting TRBD2. The TCR sequence derives from a man in his forties with acute COVID-19. The CDR3 region is CASSLPLAVQETQYF. The CDR3 nucleotides are TGTGCCAGCAGCCTGCCCCTAGCGGTCCAAGAGACCCAGTACTTC.